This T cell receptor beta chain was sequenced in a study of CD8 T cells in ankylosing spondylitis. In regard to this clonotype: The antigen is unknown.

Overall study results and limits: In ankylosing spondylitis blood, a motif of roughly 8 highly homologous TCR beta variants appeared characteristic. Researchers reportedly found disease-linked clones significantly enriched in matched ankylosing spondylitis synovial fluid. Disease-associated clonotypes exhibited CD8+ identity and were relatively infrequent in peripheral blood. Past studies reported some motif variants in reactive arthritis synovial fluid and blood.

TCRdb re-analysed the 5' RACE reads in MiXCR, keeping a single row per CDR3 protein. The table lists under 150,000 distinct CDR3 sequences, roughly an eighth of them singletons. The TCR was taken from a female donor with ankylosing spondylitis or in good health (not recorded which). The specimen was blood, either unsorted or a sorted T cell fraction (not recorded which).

Here the CDR3 DNA reads TGCAACCGGGATAGTTCACCCCTCCACTTT. Its translation is CNRDSSPLHF. The genes are TRBV29-1 and TRBJ1-6; D remains ambiguous. There are 10 residues in the CDR3. Germline-derived CDR1 and CDR2 are SQVTM and ANQGSEA.